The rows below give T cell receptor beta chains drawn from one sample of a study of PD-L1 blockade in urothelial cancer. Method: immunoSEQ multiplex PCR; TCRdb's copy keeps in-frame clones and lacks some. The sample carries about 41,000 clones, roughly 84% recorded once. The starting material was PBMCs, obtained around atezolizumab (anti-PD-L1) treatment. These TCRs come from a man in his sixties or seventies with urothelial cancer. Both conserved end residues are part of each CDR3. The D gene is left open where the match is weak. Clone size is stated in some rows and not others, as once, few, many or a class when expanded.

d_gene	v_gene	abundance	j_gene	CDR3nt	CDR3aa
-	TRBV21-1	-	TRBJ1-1	TGTGCCAGCAGCAAAGTGGGAAAGGGAGGGAGGAACACTGAAGCTTTCTTT	CASSKVGKGGRNTEAFF
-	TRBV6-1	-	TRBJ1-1	TGTGCCAGCGGCACCACAGGAGACACTGAAGCTTTCTTT	CASGTTGDTEAFF
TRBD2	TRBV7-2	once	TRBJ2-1	TGTGCCAGCAGCCTGATTGGGACTAGCGGGAGTGGGAATGAGCAGTTCTTC	CASSLIGTSGSGNEQFF
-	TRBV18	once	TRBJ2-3	TGTGCCAGCTCACCCTCTGCGGCAGATACGCAGTATTTT	CASSPSAADTQYF
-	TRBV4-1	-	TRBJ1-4	TGCGCCAGCAGCCAAGAGAAGGGCGGGCAGGGGCGGCCGCAGATCCGTTTT	CASSQEKGGQGRPQIRF
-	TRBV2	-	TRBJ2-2	TGTGCCAGCAGTGACCAGGGCGCGAACACCGGGGAGCTGTTTTTT	CASSDQGANTGELFF
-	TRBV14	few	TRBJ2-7	TGTGCCAGCAGCACGCGGGGCCGTAATAGATACGAGCAGTACTTC	CASSTRGRNRYEQYF
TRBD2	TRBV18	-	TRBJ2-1	TGTGCCAGCTCACCGAGGAGGGAGGGAGACAATGAGCAGTTCTTC	CASSPRREGDNEQFF
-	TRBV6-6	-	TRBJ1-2	TGTGCCAGCAGTTACGAAGATTATGGTTCGCGTGACTACACCTTC	CASSYEDYGSRDYTF
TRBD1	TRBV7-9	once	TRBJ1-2	TGTGCCAGCAGCTTATGGACAAGGACAGGGAGCTTTAGCTATGGCTACACCTTC	CASSLWTRTGSFSYGYTF
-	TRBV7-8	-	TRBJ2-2	TGTGCCAGCAGCCGTGCTAGCTTTAGTGGGTTCACCGGGGAGCTGTTTTTT	CASSRASFSGFTGELFF
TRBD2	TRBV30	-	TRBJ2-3	TGTGCCTGGAGCCGGGAGGGCCTAGATACGCAGTATTTT	CAWSREGLDTQYF
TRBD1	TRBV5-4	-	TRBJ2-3	TGTGCCAGCAGCAAGGGACAGCAGAACCCCACAGATACGCAGTATTTT	CASSKGQQNPTDTQYF
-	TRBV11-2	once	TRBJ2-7	TGTGCCAGCAGCTTGGGGCGCTACGAGCAGTACTTC	CASSLGRYEQYF
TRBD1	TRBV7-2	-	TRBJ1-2	TGTGCCAGCAGTACTCGGACAGGGGGCGTCTATGGCTACACCTTC	CASSTRTGGVYGYTF
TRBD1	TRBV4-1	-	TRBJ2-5	TGCGCCAGCAGCGTTAGGGACAGGGAACAAGAGACCCAGTACTTC	CASSVRDREQETQYF
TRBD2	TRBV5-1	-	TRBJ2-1	TGCGCCAGCGGCCTGGGAGCGGGAGGGCTGGATGAGCAGTTCTTC	CASGLGAGGLDEQFF
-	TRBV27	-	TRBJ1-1	TGTGCCAGCAGTGTGGGGGGGGCGGGGGCCACTGAAGCTTTCTTT	CASSVGGAGATEAFF
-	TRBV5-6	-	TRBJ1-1	TGTGCCAGCAGACACGGGAAGAACACTGAAGCTTTCTTT	CASRHGKNTEAFF
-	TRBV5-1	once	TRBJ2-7	TGCGCCAGCAGCTTTACGGGGCCCCAGCGGGACGAGCAGTACTTC	CASSFTGPQRDEQYF
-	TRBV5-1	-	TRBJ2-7	TGCGCCAGCAGCTTTAACAGGGCCTACGAGCAGTACTTC	CASSFNRAYEQYF
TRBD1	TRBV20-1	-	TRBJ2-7	TGCAGTGCGCATACAGGGGCCGAGCAGTACTTC	CSAHTGAEQYF
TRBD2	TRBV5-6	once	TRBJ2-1	TGTGCCAGCAGTCTACCTAGCGGCACCAGCTCCTACAATGAGCAGTTCTTC	CASSLPSGTSSYNEQFF
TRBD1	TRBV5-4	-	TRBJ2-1	TGTGCCAGCAGCCCCCTGGGGTCAGGGGGAACGAGCTACAATGAGCAGTTCTTC	CASSPLGSGGTSYNEQFF
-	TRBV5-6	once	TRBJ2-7	TGTGCCAGCAGCTTGACACCTTACGAGCAGTACTTC	CASSLTPYEQYF
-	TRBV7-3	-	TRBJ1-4	TGTGCCAGCAGCCGCGGAGTAGGCGAAAAACTGTTTTTT	CASSRGVGEKLFF
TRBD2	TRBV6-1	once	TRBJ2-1	TGTGCCAGCGGGACTAGAAATAACAACAATGAGCAGTTCTTC	CASGTRNNNNEQFF
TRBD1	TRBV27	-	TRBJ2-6	TGTGCCAGCAGTCCAGGGACAGGGGTCGTTCGTGGGGCCAACGTCCTGACTTTC	CASSPGTGVVRGANVLTF
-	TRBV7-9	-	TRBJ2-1	TGTGCCAGCAGCCCCCCAGACAGACCCTCCTACAATGAGCAGTTCTTC	CASSPPDRPSYNEQFF
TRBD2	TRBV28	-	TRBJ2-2	TGTGCCAGCAGTTCCCGACTAGCGGGAGAGTTTAGGAACACCGGGGAGCTGTTTTTT	CASSSRLAGEFRNTGELFF
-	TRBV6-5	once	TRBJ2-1	TGTGCCAGCAGTTCTCCCGGGAACCACTACAATGAGCAGTTCTTC	CASSSPGNHYNEQFF
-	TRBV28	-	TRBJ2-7	TGTGCCAGCAGTTTATATAGCGGGCAGTACTTC	CASSLYSGQYF
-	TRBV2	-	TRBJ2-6	TGTGCCAGCAGTGAAGGAGGGTCAGGGGCCAACGTCCTGACTTTC	CASSEGGSGANVLTF
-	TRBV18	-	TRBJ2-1	TGTGCCAGCTCACCTGGCGGCGCCCGCTCCTACAATGAGCAGTTCTTC	CASSPGGARSYNEQFF
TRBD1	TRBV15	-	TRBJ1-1	TGTGCCACCAGCAGTAACTTTACTGGACAGGGGAGGAGAGCTTTCTTT	CATSSNFTGQGRRAFF
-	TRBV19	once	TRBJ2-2	TGTGCCAGTGGCCCCCGGACTTGGAACACCGGGGAGCTGTTTTTT	CASGPRTWNTGELFF
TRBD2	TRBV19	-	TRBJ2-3	TGTGCCAGTAGTGGGAGAGGCGGGAGCCCAGATACGCAGTATTTT	CASSGRGGSPDTQYF
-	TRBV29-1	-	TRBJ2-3	TGCAGCGTTTTAGAGCGGTATATCACAGATACGCAGTATTTT	CSVLERYITDTQYF
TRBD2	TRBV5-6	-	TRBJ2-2	TGTGCCAGCAGGTCCACCATCCGGGGGGTTAACACCGGGGAGCTGTTTTTT	CASRSTIRGVNTGELFF
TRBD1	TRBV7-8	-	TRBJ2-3	TGTGCCAGCAGTCTACAGGGAAGGGGGCCAGATACGCAGTATTTT	CASSLQGRGPDTQYF
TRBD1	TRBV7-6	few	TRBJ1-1	TGTGCCAGCAGCTTAGAGGCAGGGGGGAACACTGAAGCTTTCTTT	CASSLEAGGNTEAFF
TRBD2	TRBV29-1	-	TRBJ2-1	TGCAGCGTCCCCGGGAGGGCCTCCTACAATGAGCAGTTCTTC	CSVPGRASYNEQFF
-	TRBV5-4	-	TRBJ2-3	TGTGCCAGCAGCTTGGGCGGTACGCTAGATACGCAGTATTTT	CASSLGGTLDTQYF
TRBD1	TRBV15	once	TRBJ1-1	TGTGCCACCAGCAGAGACAGGGGGCGAAATGAAGCTTTCTTT	CATSRDRGRNEAFF